This TCR beta chain originates from a study of Graves' ophthalmopathy and Graves' hyperthyroidism. People with hyperthyroidism were aged 18 to 65 and newly diagnosed, under 2 months' duration. As diagnostic evidence, clinical symptoms, serum thyroxine, TRAb, thyroid ultrasound and orbital computed tomography were relied upon. For this clonotype: What it binds is unknown.

Broader study findings: Blood repertoires reportedly contained most expanded thyroid clonotypes above 0.001 frequency. The model's ophthalmopathy progression predictions had 55% to 71% sensitivity and approximately 72% specificity.

TCR beta CDR3 amplification used RNA transcripts. HTBI primers served in a first-round RT-PCR, which a second-round multiplex PCR followed. TCRdb independently ran MiXCR on the multiplex PCR reads; one entry per CDR3 protein. The sample carries approximately 380,000 distinct CDR3 sequences, 20% to 25% recorded once. This CDR3 region has 13 residues. The V end was cut by 5 bases, the J end by 2 bases, with 9 bases between. The germline CDR1 and CDR2 sequences are LNHNV and YYDKDF (reference sequence). Specimen: peripheral blood. The sequence was obtained from a young woman with stable Graves' hyperthyroidism. This chain connects TRBV15 to TRBJ2-5; D is possibly TRBD1 (5 bases). CDR3 nucleotide sequence: TGTGCCACCAGCGCCCGACAGCAAGAGACCCAGTACTTC. Amino acids: CATSARQQETQYF. Full variable domain (outside the CDR3, taken from reference TRBV15 and TRBJ2-5): DAMVIQNPRYQVTQFGKPVTLSCSQTLNHNVMYWYQQKSSQAPKLLFHYYDKDFNNEADTPDNFQSRRPNTSFCFLDIRSPGLGDTAMYLCATSARQQETQYFGPGTRLLVL.